This entry describes one T cell receptor (beta chain). The antigen it recognizes is unknown. One base away there is no much larger clone; base qualities are not given. The data originate from a study of CD8+ T cells in alopecia areata (dated 2018 in TCRdb). In the study overall: Treated patients were enrolled in an open-label pilot trial of oral tofacitinib, 5 to 10 mg twice daily, for moderate-to-severe alopecia areata. Biopsies were taken from tofacitinib-treated patients at baseline and at 4 and 24 weeks of treatment, and a later scalp biopsy was taken in several of the tofacitinib-treated patients. For the treated patients, the SALT score, which quantifies what percentage of scalp surface area is affected, served as the measure of disease severity. In humans, TCRbeta sequencing was performed on scalp tissue and on sorted CD4+ and CD8+ peripheral blood T cells from healthy controls and from patients with patchy or totalis/universalis alopecia areata. In both human patients and the C3H/HeJ mouse model, the study applied high-throughput TCRbeta sequencing to look at T cell clonal expansion in alopecia areata. Amplification of TCRbeta CDR3 regions was done by immunoSEQ multiplex PCR using 35 Vbeta forward primers and 13 Jbeta reverse primers. Scalp clonality was compared across normal scalp (n=4), patchy alopecia areata scalp (n=8), and alopecia totalis/universalis scalp (n=8). RNA was extracted with the PAXgene miRNA kit for fixed scalp, the miRNeasy kit for PBMCs, and the RNeasy kit for mouse skin. Tofacitinib was administered for 6 to 18 months, and 6 months of follow-up off drug were then conducted to assess delayed response and recurrence.

V is trimmed back by 3 bases and J by 10 bases, and the junction contains 4 bases that no gene match accounts for. The germline V gene (reference sequence) provides CDR1 MNHNY and CDR2 SVGAGI. The CDR3 numbers 12 residues from cysteine through phenylalanine. Just CDR3 DNA is preserved here, 36 bases in frame from base 1. Library method: the immunoSEQ multiplex PCR assay. RNA was extracted from all samples and reverse transcribed into cDNA, which served as template for TCR sequencing. First-strand cDNA was synthesized with SuperScript III using a 2:1 mix of oligo-dT and random hexamers. A synthetic immune receptor repertoire was used to assess amplification bias, and residual bias was removed computationally. In the original analysis: Raw reads were preprocessed for error removal, and CDR3 was defined according to IMGT conventions as running from the conserved cysteine to phenylalanine. To get clonality, Shannon entropy was normalized by log2 of the number of productive unique TCRs and the result was subtracted from 1. CD4 or CD8 identity of scalp clones was inferred by cross-referencing scalp TCRbeta sequences with sorted blood CD4 and CD8 repertoires. TCRdb took over this immuneACCESS table, retaining in-frame rearrangements with V and J assigned. Such tables are incomplete; in checked studies, under half of the missing clones stem from an unresolved V gene, and the remainder is unexplained. D and trimming come from the DNA, and the V and J calls and clone size come from that table. This sample holds around 100,000 clones; under 60% were observed only once. The ten largest clonotypes hold 9% to 15% of the sample.

This specimen's time point label, interpreted: 24 weeks on oral tofacitinib. This sample's treatment or condition label indicates: oral pan-JAK inhibitor, 5-10 mg twice daily. Lesional scalp punch biopsies and peripheral blood were obtained from alopecia areata patients. After PBMCs were isolated by density centrifugation and stained for CD3, CD4 and CD8, a FACSAria was used to sort CD4+ and CD8+ T cells. On the study overall, not on this receptor specifically: Shared TCR sequences between patients were less evident than in mice, which may be partly attributable to HLA diversity in the patient population. Lesional scalp, especially in alopecia totalis/universalis, showed higher clonality and more expanded CD8+ clones than normal scalp, suggesting antigenic drive. Because the treated cohort was small and included a single nonresponder, larger studies are needed to assess links between baseline CD8+ expansion and response. During tofacitinib treatment, many expanded lesional clones remained in scalp and blood, and this persistence may partly explain relapse after treatment is stopped. Scalp TCR repertoire analysis is complicated because resident alphabeta T cells in normal human skin are also sequenced, whereas mouse skin is dominated by gammadelta T cells. Tofacitinib significantly lowered scalp clonality and the number of expanded CD8+ clones among the top 100 scalp clones.

The clonotype originates from a human donor with alopecia areata. Sequenced material: CD8+ T cells sorted from blood, taken at week 24, from a patient treated with tofacitinib. This sequence uses TRBV6-6 and TRBJ1-1, with 8 bases aligning to TRBD1. The nucleotide sequence is given as TGTGCCAGCAGTTATGGACAGGGAGTAGCTTTCTTT. It translates to CASSYGQGVAFF.